These 6 T cell receptor beta chains originate from one sample sequenced in a study of blood T cell repertoires in COVID-19. Some clones are missing from TCRdb's copy, which holds only in-frame ones; the method was immunoSEQ multiplex PCR. This sample has over 150,000 clones, with approximately 88% found just once. Specimen: peripheral blood. The receptors derive from an older woman who had recovered from COVID-19.

This rearrangement joins TRBV9 to TRBJ1-5, with TRBD1 matching 11 bases. Germline-derived CDR1 and CDR2 are SGDLS and YYNGEE. CDR3 length: 14 residues. The V and J ends lost 2 bases and 10 bases, in that order; junction bases with no gene match: 5. This chain's CDR3 is CASSVSGQGEPQHF. The CDR3 DNA sequence: TGTGCCAGCAGCGTGTCGGGACAGGGGGAACCCCAGCATTTT.

This CDR3 reads CASRVRTGFSGELFF. The CDR3 DNA follows: TGTGCCAGTAGGGTCCGAACGGGGTTCTCCGGGGAGCTGTTTTTT. The V call is TRBV19, the J call TRBJ2-2; a possible D gene is TRBD2 (5 bases). The V gene lost 6 bases and the J gene lost 6 bases, with 17 bases spanning the gap. From germline, CDR1 is LNHDA and CDR2 SQIVND (reference sequence). CDR3 length equals 15 residues.

The chain has TRBV19 and TRBJ1-3, with TRBD1 matching 8 bases. The germline gives CDR1 LNHDA, CDR2 SQIVND (reference sequence). The trim removed 3 bases at V and 2 bases at J, leaving 6 bases unmatched. The CDR3 consists of 16 residues. The CDR3 sequence: CASSIQGALTGNTIYF. The CDR3 DNA is TGTGCCAGTAGTATCCAGGGGGCCTTGACTGGAAACACCATATATTTT.

V and J are TRBV10-3 and TRBJ1-4, with D tentatively TRBD1 (6 bases). V was pared by 10 bases and J by 5 bases, with 17 bases between. This CDR3 has 14 residues. The germline CDR1 and CDR2 sequences are ENHRY and SYGVKD. The CDR3 region has the DNA TGTGCCACCACTCCGGACAGACAGAATGAAAAACTGTTTTTT. Translated, it gives CATTPDRQNEKLFF.

The V gene is TRBV9, the J gene TRBJ1-2, with D possibly matching TRBD1 (5 bases). Per germline, CDR1 SGDLS and CDR2 YYNGEE. V was cut by 2 bases and J by 7 bases, with 18 bases left in between. The CDR3 sequence is 15 residues long. CDR3 bases: TGTGCCAGCAGCGTGGAGGGGAATTCCCTAGCTGGCTACACCTTC. Translation: CASSVEGNSLAGYTF.

This clone was observed a single time. The rearrangement links TRBV2 to TRBJ2-3; 8 bases map to TRBD2. Trimming took 10 bases from V and 2 from J; bases not matched to a gene: 5. Germline V gene sequence: CDR1 SNHLY, CDR2 FYNNEI. The CDR3 runs to 13 residues. The CDR3 region has the DNA TGTGCCACCGGGGGGGAAATCACAGATACGCAGTATTTT. Translated, it gives CATGGEITDTQYF. Using reference TRBV2 and TRBJ2-3 for the parts outside the CDR3, the full variable domain is EPEVTQTPSHQVTQMGQEVILRCVPISNHLYFYWYRQILGQKVEFLVSFYNNEISEKSEIFDDQFSVERPDGSNFTLKIRSTKLEDSAMYFCATGGEITDTQYFGPGTRLTVL.